The 3 T cell receptor beta chains below were found in one sample sequenced in a study of blood T cell repertoires in COVID-19. Assay used: immunoSEQ multiplex PCR; TCRdb lists only in-frame clones, some missing. The table lists about 270,000 clones, 80% to 90% of them singletons, with 2% to 2.5% in the top ten. Sample: PBMCs or T cells enriched from blood (not recorded which). Receptors originate from a young woman who had recovered from COVID-19.

This clone has a single count. The V gene is TRBV10-3, the J gene TRBJ2-7, with D uncertain. Germline values: CDR1 ENHRY, CDR2 SYGVKD. CDR3 size: 16 residues. Deletions cut 0 bases from V and 4 bases from J, with 16 bases between. CDR3 DNA sequence: TGTGCCATCAGTGAGTCGAGAGGCACCAAGATATACGAGCAGTACTTC. Protein: CAISESRGTKIYEQYF.

This clone showed up just once. The gene calls are TRBV6-5 and TRBJ2-2, with 7 bases identical to TRBD1. This CDR3 spans 16 amino acids. With V trimmed by 4 bases and J by 3 bases, 8 bases remained unmatched. Germline CDR1 MNHEY, CDR2 SVGAGI. The CDR3 is CASSLRQGGDTGELFF. In nucleotides, the CDR3 is TGTGCCAGCAGTTTAAGACAGGGTGGGGACACCGGGGAGCTGTTTTTT.

With regard to this clone: Other DNA sequences in the same sample also yield this CDR3. The chain combines TRBV10-1 with TRBJ2-7; D ambiguous. Germline CDR1 WNHNN, CDR2 SYGVQD (reference sequence). The CDR3 length is 11 residues. Trimming cost V 3 bases and J 4 bases, with 4 bases left between them. This chain's CDR3 is CASSDSYEQYF. Written as DNA, the CDR3 is TGCGCCAGCAGTGACTCGTACGAGCAGTACTTC.